This T cell receptor beta chain is from a study of vaccination effects on CD4 cells after COVID-19 (dated by TCRdb to the early 2020s). For the study in its entirety: Two doses of either the BNT162b2 or the mRNA-1273 mRNA SARS-CoV-2 vaccine were administered to participants. In the study, cultures from other donors were sequenced using the Oncomine TCR Beta short-read assay on an Illumina iSeq 100. The full study included over 8 COVID-19 convalescent patients and several SARS-CoV-2-naive healthy vaccine recipients. SARS-CoV-2 spike-specific CD4+ TCR repertoires from before and after mRNA vaccination were compared in COVID-19 convalescent patients and in infection-naive vaccine recipients. What the authors observed across the whole study: Both infection-induced and vaccine-induced clones contracted markedly at late post-vaccination timepoints, which is consistent with waning T cell responses. Among healthy vaccine recipients, nearly all vaccine-induced clones were SARS-CoV-2 mono-reactive, and just 1 of 255 was cross-reactive with common cold coronaviruses. The study was limited by a small number of convalescent patients and lacked early post-infection timepoints.

In the ViraFEST assay, PBMC were stimulated with viral peptide pools, and TCR sequencing was then used to find antigen-specific CD4+ T cell clonotypes based on their expansion. After more than 9 days of culture, CD4+ T cells were isolated with the EasySep CD4+ T cell isolation kit. Negative nucleocapsid antibody results before and after vaccination confirmed that the healthy vaccine recipients had no prior SARS-CoV-2 infection. Some 1.9 million PBMC per well were cultured with about 9.6 ug/ml peptides in IMDM containing approximately 4.7% human AB serum, 8.5 to 10 IU/ml IL-2 and gentamicin. Half of the culture medium was replaced with fresh IL-2-containing medium on days 3 and 7. Each peptide stimulation condition was cultured in triplicate wells unless otherwise noted. PBMC were separated from whole blood using Ficoll-Paque Plus gradient centrifugation and were then either cryopreserved at -140C or used fresh. The overlapping peptide pools covered the spike proteins of SARS-CoV-2 and of the common cold coronaviruses HCoV-NL63, HCoV-OC43 and HCoV-229E. The QIAamp micro DNA kit was used to extract genomic DNA from the cultured CD4+ T cells.

The CDR3 covers 14 residues, taking in both the cysteine and the phenylalanine. Just the 42-base CDR3 DNA is kept, in frame starting at base 1. V has 3 bases trimmed and J has 2 bases trimmed; junction bases matching no gene number 3. Per the germline V gene, SGHRS is the CDR1 and YFSETQ is the CDR2. The library was obtained by the immunoSEQ multiplex PCR assay. TCR beta CDR3 sequencing was performed on DNA from the cultured, isolated CD4+ T cells. The paper's data handling went like this. Non-productive TCR sequences were removed, reads were trimmed to the CDR3 region, and CDR3s of at least 7 amino acids were retained. Antigen-specific clonotypes were identified with the MANAFEST web app by comparing expansion in peptide wells against reference cultures. To count as positive, a clone had to show expansion at FDR<0.05 compared with the reference and with all other wells, an odds ratio above 5, and a frequency above 0.1% in two replicate wells. A clonotype was called cross-reactive if it was significantly expanded both in SARS-CoV-2 spike wells and in at least one common cold coronavirus spike condition. Using the stringdist R package, CDR3 similarity was measured by Levenshtein distance, and unrooted trees were constructed with ape in R 3.6.1. TCRdb's version of the immuneACCESS table is confined to in-frame rearrangements and falls short of the full clone set. An unresolved V gene accounts for under half of the shortfall where checked; the remainder is of unknown origin. From that table come the V and J calls and clone size; the DNA was used to work out D and trimming. Within this sample are about 52,000 clones, with 75% to 80% of them counted one time only. The biggest ten clones account for approximately 6% of the sample.

A remark on this clone: What antigen it recognizes has not been identified. Base qualities are not provided; no much larger clone lies one nucleotide away.

This TCR was recovered from a human donor who received a COVID-19 vaccine. Recombination linked TRBV5-1 to TRBJ2-3, with 7 bases matching TRBD1. The specimen comprised CD4+ T cells from PBMCs cultured with HCoV-OC43 spike peptides, sampled before COVID-19 vaccination. This specimen's cell subset or site label, per the study, means: HCoV-OC43 spike overlapping peptide pool stimulation. The CDR3 is CASSSDRTTDTQYF. The nucleotide sequence reads TGCGCCAGCAGCTCGGACAGGACCACAGATACGCAGTATTTT.